This TCR beta chain was sequenced in a study of blood T cells in healthy people across ages. Whole-study results and caveats: Shifts in expanded clonotypes may have been confounded by donor CMV status, which was unknown.

Comment on this clonotype: Its target is not known.

The authors ran a second PCR of roughly 6 to 12 cycles using a sample-barcoded 5' primer and a J-beta primer mix. Each CDR3 protein gets one entry after TCRdb re-called the 5' RACE reads with MiXCR. The top ten hold approximately 18% of the sample, which has about 800,000 distinct CDR3 sequences, roughly 46% seen once. Trimming at V came to 10 bases and at J to 2 bases, leaving 19 bases not matched to a gene. The CDR3 spans 18 residues. Germline-derived CDR1 and CDR2 are LNHNV and YYDKDF (reference sequence). Extraction yielded at least 5 micrograms of total RNA per sample. The V and J genes are TRBV15 and TRBJ2-7, with TRBD2 identical over 11 bases. The sequencing sample was made of blood. The sequence came from a man of 80 years or more in good health. The CDR3 is CANLAGGPGRSGTYEQYF. In DNA form, the CDR3 reads TGTGCCAACTTAGCGGGAGGGCCCGGCCGGTCGGGGACCTACGAGCAGTACTTC.